The 16 T cell receptor beta chains below come from one sample, sequenced in a study of T cell responses to AZD1222 COVID-19 vaccine. Assay: immunoSEQ multiplex PCR; the TCRdb copy retains only in-frame clones and omits some. The sample includes 55,000 to 70,000 clones, 80% to 85% seen only once; the top ten take around an eighth. The starting material was peripheral blood, obtained on day 0 of AZD1222 vaccination. All receptors derive from an adult in good health.

The V and J genes are TRBV5-1 and TRBJ2-3; a weak D match, TRBD2 (7 bases). The V and J ends lost 3 bases and 1 base respectively, with 12 bases between them. This CDR3 spans 15 amino acids. Per the germline V gene, CDR1 is SGHRS and CDR2 is YFSETQ. The CDR3 coding sequence is TGCGCCAGCAGCTCGACCGGGGGGCGCACAGATACGCAGTATTTT. This codes for CASSSTGGRTDTQYF.

This clone was observed a handful of times. The chain recombines TRBV2 with TRBJ2-1; 8 bases align to TRBD1. V lost 7 bases to trimming and J lost 1 base; unmatched junction nucleotides: 9. Germline V gene lookup returns CDR1 SNHLY and CDR2 FYNNEI. The CDR3 runs 16 residues. In DNA, the CDR3 is TGTGCCAGCAAACCCGGACAGGGTCAATCCTACAATGAGCAGTTCTTC. This sequence encodes CASKPGQGQSYNEQFF.

The chain links TRBV2 to TRBJ2-3; no clear D gene. Germline assignment: CDR1 SNHLY and CDR2 FYNNEI. There are 14 residues in the CDR3. Deletions cut 3 bases from V and 5 bases from J, with 12 bases between. The CDR3 DNA reads TGTGCCAGCAGTGATTCCGTCGTTAGAGATACGCAGTATTTT. Its protein product is CASSDSVVRDTQYF.

A note on this clone: Other DNA sequences in this sample translate to the same CDR3. The chain is built from TRBV5-1 and TRBJ1-1; D is undetermined. V was trimmed by 4 bases and J by 1 base, leaving 8 bases between them. CDR3 size: 13 residues. Germline CDR1 SGHRS, CDR2 YFSETQ. CDR3 bases: TGCGCCAGCAGCCTTGAAGCGAACACTGAAGCTTTCTTT. It is translated as CASSLEANTEAFF.

The CDR3 nucleotides read TGTGCCAGCAAAACCCCGGGACAGGGGGCTTATGGCTACACCTTC. It encodes CASKTPGQGAYGYTF. V usage is TRBV6-5 and J usage is TRBJ1-2; 12 bases agree with TRBD1. This CDR3 has 15 amino acids. Trimming removed 7 bases from V and 5 bases from J; junction bases left unmatched: 8. The germline CDR1 and CDR2 sequences are MNHEY and SVGAGI.

J is TRBJ2-5 and V is TRBV18, with a possible D match to TRBD1 (6 bases). Trimming shortened V by 1 base and J by 5 bases, and 23 bases separated the two germline ends. CDR1 KGHSH and CDR2 LQKENI come from the germline V gene. This CDR3 is 18 amino acids long. CDR3 coding DNA: TGTGCCAGCTCACCACTGCTACAGGGTTCCAGCGGTTGGGAGACCCAGTACTTC. Its translation is CASSPLLQGSSGWETQYF.

The chain employs TRBV18 and TRBJ1-2, with D perhaps matching TRBD1 (5 bases). CDR3 length: 15 amino acids. Germline CDR1 and CDR2: KGHSH and LQKENI. Trimming shortened V by 3 bases and J by 1 base, and 12 bases separated the two germline ends. The CDR3 DNA is TGTGCCAGCTCACCCGGAACGGGGGTTAACTATGGCTACACCTTC. Its translation: CASSPGTGVNYGYTF.

The chain couples TRBV20-1 to TRBJ1-5, with 8 bases lining up with TRBD1. V gave up 3 bases and J gave up 6 bases; unmatched junction bases: 7. The CDR3 runs to 14 residues. CDR1 and CDR2 from the germline V gene are DFQATT and SNEGSKA (reference sequence). The chain's CDR3 is CSASIQGGSQPQHF. Written as DNA, the CDR3 is TGCAGTGCTAGTATACAGGGGGGAAGTCAGCCCCAGCATTTT.

This clone was seen more than once but under ten times. The CDR3 protein is CASSWTSGTDTQYF. CDR3 sequence (DNA): TGTGCCAGCAGTTGGACTAGCGGCACAGATACGCAGTATTTT. The rearrangement joins TRBV6-2 or TRBV6-3 to TRBJ2-3; 9 bases align to TRBD2. CDR1 is MNHEY and CDR2 is SVGEGT in the germline V gene. After removal of 4 bases from V and 1 base from J, the junction contained 0 bases not matched to a gene. This CDR3 spans 14 amino acids.

The chain employs TRBV4-1 and TRBJ1-1; no definite D call. The germline CDR1 and CDR2 sequences are MGHRA and YSYEKL. Trimming stripped 6 bases from V and 0 bases from J, with 17 bases between. The CDR3 length is 16 residues. The CDR3 DNA follows: TGCGCCAGCAGTACGAATCCGGCAGACATGAACACTGAAGCTTTCTTT. It encodes CASSTNPADMNTEAFF.

The genes are TRBV28 and TRBJ1-1; D not resolved. V lost 7 bases to trimming and J lost 9 bases, with 12 bases between them. The length of the CDR3 is 11 residues. Germline values: CDR1 MDHEN, CDR2 SYDVKM. In DNA, the CDR3 is TGTGCCAGCATGCAGGCGAGGAAAGCTTTCTTT. This translates into CASMQARKAFF.

The V call is TRBV6-4, the J call TRBJ2-2, with D possibly matching TRBD2 (5 bases). This CDR3 spans 13 amino acids. Trimming pared 4 bases from V and 6 bases from J, leaving 9 bases between. CDR1 is MRHNA and CDR2 is SNTAGT in the germline V gene. CDR3 nucleotide sequence: TGTGCCAGCAGTGTTTCGCGGGCCGGGGAGCTGTTTTTT. Translation gives CASSVSRAGELFF.

The chain couples TRBV19 to TRBJ1-5; tentatively, D is TRBD1 (5 bases). The CDR3 is 12 residues long. The V end lost 4 bases, the J end lost 5 bases, and 6 bases lay between the germline ends. CDR1 and CDR2 from the germline V gene are LNHDA and SQIVND (reference sequence). DNA of the CDR3: TGTGCCAGTAGTACAGGGTATCAGCCCCAGCATTTT. It yields the protein CASSTGYQPQHF.

This rearrangement joins TRBV11-3 to TRBJ1-1; 7 bases are shared with TRBD1. The germline V gene has CDR1 SGHNT and CDR2 YENEEA. V dropped 5 bases and J dropped 1; count of bases not matched to a gene: 4. The CDR3 spans 14 residues. CDR3 in amino acids: CASSAGQKNTEAFF. DNA for the CDR3: TGTGCCAGCAGCGCGGGACAGAAGAACACTGAAGCTTTCTTT. Looking up the rest from reference TRBV11-3 and TRBJ1-1 gives the full variable domain: EAGVVQSPRYKIIEKKQPVAFWCNPISGHNTLYWYLQNLGQGPELLIRYENEEAVDDSQLPKDRFSAERLKGVDSTLKIQPAELGDSAVYLCASSAGQKNTEAFFGQGTRLTVV.

The V and J genes are TRBV7-8 and TRBJ1-6; no clear D gene. V was clipped by 5 bases and J by 0 bases, with 20 bases between them. Looked up from germline, CDR1 is SGHVS and CDR2 is FQNEAQ. This CDR3 contains 19 residues. CDR3 sequence (DNA): TGTGCCAGCAGCCCCGAGTCGGGCCCCGATGGCTCCTATAATTCACCCCTCCACTTT. Its protein product is CASSPESGPDGSYNSPLHF.

The chain carries TRBV5-1 and TRBJ2-2; 8 bases are a match to TRBD1. Germline V lookup: CDR1 SGHRS, CDR2 YFSETQ. The CDR3 loop spans 16 amino acids. With 4 bases clipped from V and 1 base from J, the junction kept 6 bases outside the gene matches. The DNA of the CDR3 is TGCGCCAGCAGCACGTCCGGGACAGGGAACACCGGGGAGCTGTTTTTT. Translated: CASSTSGTGNTGELFF.